This TCR beta chain was sequenced for a study of cytotoxic CD8 clonotypes in ibrutinib-treated CLL. Turning to the study itself: The cohort had 11 relapsed/refractory and some 16 treatment-naive patients, 17 to 18 IGHV unmutated. Findings and limits, study-wide: Clonality grew at ibrutinib response; at progression, it decreased back toward baseline.

Remarks on this clone: Its specificity is not known.

The CDR3 consists of 17 residues. Looked up from germline, CDR1 is GTSNPN and CDR2 is SVGIG (reference sequence). Trimming removed 0 bases from V and 6 bases from J, with 21 bases in between. PBMCs that had been cryopreserved were the source of 2 to 2.5 micrograms of genomic DNA for TCR beta libraries. Here immunoSEQ multiplex PCR was the method, and the copy in TCRdb shows in-frame clones only, minus some. This sample yields approximately 300,000 clones, of which roughly 85% are seen a single time; 6.5% to 8.5% belongs to the top ten. The sequence was collected from a human donor with chronic lymphocytic leukemia. V is TRBV30 and J is TRBJ1-5, with D hard to call. This specimen was PBMCs, taken before ibrutinib treatment. This CDR3 reads CAWSVEGIGTAGQPQHF. In DNA, the CDR3 is TGTGCCTGGAGTGTAGAGGGTATTGGTACAGCTGGTCAGCCCCAGCATTTT.